Each of the 8 T cell receptor beta chains below was sequenced from the same sample in a study of shared clonotypes between healthy human individuals. The data were produced by immunoSEQ multiplex PCR, yet TCRdb's version contains in-frame clones alone and is incomplete. The sample carries some 2.1 million clones, 90% to 95% recorded once. The sample comprised naive CD4+ T cells sorted from blood. The subset was: CD45RA+ positively selected. These receptors were taken from a man aged 18 to 29 in good health.

This clone turned up a few times. The genes are TRBV7-9 and TRBJ1-2, with 10 bases identical to TRBD1. The V gene's germline CDR1 is SEHNR and CDR2 FQNEAQ (reference sequence). The CDR3 is 14 residues long. With 5 bases clipped from V and 6 bases from J, the junction kept 6 bases outside the gene matches. In nucleotides, the CDR3 is TGTGCCAGCAGCCACCAGGGACAGGGGAATGGCTACACCTTC. This encodes CASSHQGQGNGYTF.

The genes are TRBV10-1 and TRBJ2-3; 9 positions match TRBD2. The CDR3 is made up of 16 amino acids. Losses at the gene ends were 0 bases for V and 2 bases for J; bases not matched to a gene: 3. Germline-derived CDR1 and CDR2 are WNHNN and SYGVQD (reference sequence). For the CDR3, the DNA is TGCGCCAGCAGTGAGTCGGGACTAGCTCACACAGATACGCAGTATTTT. Translating gives CASSESGLAHTDTQYF.

Regarding this clone: Distinct nucleotide sequences in the sample also encode this CDR3. The chain has TRBV4-1 and TRBJ1-1; 9 nucleotides line up with TRBD1. The CDR3 consists of 15 residues. The J segment lost 5 bases and the V segment lost 1 base, leaving 5 bases of the junction unmatched. CDR1 is MGHRA, CDR2 YSYEKL, per germline. CDR3 bases: TGCGCCAGCAGCCAAGGGGACAGGGTAGGTACTGAAGCTTTCTTT. Translation gives CASSQGDRVGTEAFF.

The J gene is TRBJ1-5, the V gene TRBV18; TRBD1 agrees at 9 bases. In germline, CDR1 is KGHSH, CDR2 LQKENI. The CDR3 consists of 18 residues. With V trimmed by 3 bases and J by 2 bases, 11 bases remained unmatched. The CDR3 region is CASSPASGQGMRNQPQHF. In nucleotides, the CDR3 is TGTGCCAGCTCACCCGCCTCGGGACAGGGAATGCGCAATCAGCCCCAGCATTTT.

This sequence joins TRBV27 and TRBJ2-2; possibly TRBD1 for D (6 bases). CDR1 is MNHEY, CDR2 SMNVEV, per germline (reference sequence). Trimming left V 3 bases short and J 3 bases short, with 14 bases between. The CDR3 is 16 amino acids. CDR3 sequence reads: CASSFHRVEDTGELFF. DNA of the CDR3: TGTGCCAGCAGTTTCCACAGGGTCGAGGACACCGGGGAGCTGTTTTTT.

The V call is TRBV7-2, the J call TRBJ2-1; the D call may be TRBD1 or TRBD2 (5 bases each). The CDR3 totals 15 residues. In germline, CDR1 is SGHTA, CDR2 FQGNSA. Trimming shortened V by 1 base and J by 8 bases, and 15 bases separated the two germline ends. The CDR3 DNA sequence: TGTGCCAGCAGCTTAGAGGGGACCGTGGGCCATGAGCAGTTCTTC. Protein product: CASSLEGTVGHEQFF.

The chain recombines TRBV10-2 with TRBJ2-1; 13 nucleotides line up with TRBD2. In germline, CDR1 is WSHSY, CDR2 SAAADI. V trimming: 6 bases; J trimming: 8 bases; junction bases outside the gene matches: 7. The CDR3 covers 15 residues. The CDR3 nucleotides read TGCGCCAGCAGGGGGACTAGCGGGGTGGTCTATGAGCAGTTCTTC. Residues: CASRGTSGVVYEQFF.

The J gene is TRBJ1-4, the V gene TRBV30; D is unresolved. From germline, CDR1 is GTSNPN and CDR2 SVGIG (reference sequence). Trimming pared 2 bases from V and 0 bases from J, leaving 7 bases between. The CDR3 covers 14 residues. The CDR3 spells CAWSTTTTNEKLFF. For the CDR3, the DNA is TGTGCCTGGAGTACGACTACAACTAATGAAAAACTGTTTTTT.